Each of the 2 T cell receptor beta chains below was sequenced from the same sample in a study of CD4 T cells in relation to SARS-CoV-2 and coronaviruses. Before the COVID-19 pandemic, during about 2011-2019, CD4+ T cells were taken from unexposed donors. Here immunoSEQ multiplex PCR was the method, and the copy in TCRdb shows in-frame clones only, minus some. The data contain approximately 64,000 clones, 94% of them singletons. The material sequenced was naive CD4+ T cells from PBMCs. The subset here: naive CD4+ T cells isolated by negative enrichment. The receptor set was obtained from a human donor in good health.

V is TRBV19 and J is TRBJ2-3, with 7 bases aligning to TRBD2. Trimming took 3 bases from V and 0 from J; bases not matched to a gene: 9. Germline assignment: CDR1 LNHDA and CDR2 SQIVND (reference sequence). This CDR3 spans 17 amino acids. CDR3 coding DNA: TGTGCCAGTAGTATTTGGCGGGAGAGCACTAGCACAGATACGCAGTATTTT. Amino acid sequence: CASSIWRESTSTDTQYF.

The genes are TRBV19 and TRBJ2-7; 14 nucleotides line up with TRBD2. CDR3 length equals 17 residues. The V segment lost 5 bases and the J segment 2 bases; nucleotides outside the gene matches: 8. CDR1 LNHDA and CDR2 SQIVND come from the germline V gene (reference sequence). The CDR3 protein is CASSPSTGLAGAYEQYF. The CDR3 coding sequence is TGTGCCAGTAGTCCCTCTACGGGACTAGCGGGAGCCTACGAGCAGTACTTC.